A single sample gave rise to the 2 T cell receptor beta chains below, sequenced in a study of blood T cell repertoires in COVID-19. Sequencing used immunoSEQ multiplex PCR; TCRdb keeps in-frame clones, though not all of them. There are 55,000 to 85,000 clones in the sample; 81% occur only once, and about 0.83% lies in the top ten. The material sequenced was peripheral blood. These receptors were obtained from a woman in her seventies with acute or convalescent COVID-19.

The CDR3: CASRVLTSSYEQYF. The CDR3 DNA reads as TGTGCCAGCAGGGTCCTAACTAGCTCCTACGAGCAGTACTTC. V is TRBV2 and J is TRBJ2-7, with D maybe TRBD2 (5 bases). The CDR3 extends over 14 amino acids. V lost 6 bases to trimming and J lost 0 bases, with 12 bases between them. Germline V gene sequence: CDR1 SNHLY, CDR2 FYNNEI.

This chain connects TRBV28 to TRBJ1-2, with D hard to call. Germline-derived CDR1 and CDR2 are MDHEN and SYDVKM. V was shortened by 3 bases and J by 4 bases, with 12 bases between the two germline ends. This CDR3 region has 14 residues. Here the CDR3 DNA reads TGTGCCAGCAGTTTGAATAGGCAGGTCTATGGCTACACCTTC. Protein: CASSLNRQVYGYTF.